This T cell receptor beta chain was captured by sequencing in a study of metastatic and nonmetastatic thyroid tumors. Overall study: The study looked at repertoires side by side in blood and in tumor or nodule tissue from malignant and benign thyroid patients.

This CDR3 is 15 amino acids long. Germline CDR1 is LNHNV and CDR2 is YYDKDF (reference sequence). The V gene lost 5 bases and the J gene lost 10 bases, with 18 bases spanning the gap. This clone showed up many times. Distinct nucleotide sequences in the sample also encode this CDR3. Thyroid surgery took place with no prior treatment in any patient. TCRdb re-called the PCR reads through MiXCR. This sample has about 59,000 clones, with 15% to 20% found just once. The gene calls are TRBV15 and TRBJ1-6; weak D call: TRBD1 (5 bases). This receptor was taken from a male donor with papillary thyroid cancer or a benign thyroid nodule (not recorded which). Some clones in this sample may be carry-over from other donors' samples. Material for sequencing was blood. The CDR3 nucleotides read TGTGCCACCAGCCCGGGACCTGGCGCAGAATCACCCCTCCACTTT. Encoded protein: CATSPGPGAESPLHF.